This TCR beta chain was observed in a study of identical twins. Trimming removed 6 bases from V and 5 bases from J; junction bases left unmatched: 3. Germline V gene sequence: CDR1 LNHDA, CDR2 SQIVND (reference sequence). The CDR3 consists of 13 residues. TCRdb reprocessed the 5' RACE reads with MiXCR, giving one entry per CDR3 protein. The sample contains some 200,000 distinct CDR3 sequences, around 6.8% of which appear only once. The same data also contributed to another study, on yellow fever vaccine responses in identical twins.

J is TRBJ2-7 and V is TRBV19, with TRBD2 matching 11 bases. What was sequenced was memory (CD45RO+) T cells sorted from blood. This sequence originates from a woman younger than 30 in good health. CDR3 bases: TGTGCCAGTAGAACTAGCGGGAGCCACGAGCAGTACTTC. Residues: CASRTSGSHEQYF.